This TCR beta chain came from a study of cytomegalovirus exposure and HLA in healthy donors. Findings of the study overall: In vitro work confirmed that three CMV-associated chains recognize CMV antigens.

Primers included in the PCR were 60 Vbeta and 13 Jbeta primers. Sequenced by immunoSEQ multiplex PCR; TCRdb stores in-frame clones only, minus some. The repertoire holds 120,000 to 150,000 clones, with around 84% as singletons. The count of this clone is one. Its matching antigen is unknown. V was clipped by 0 bases and J by 1 base, with 18 bases between them. CDR3 length: 18 amino acids. The germline V gene has CDR1 LNHDA and CDR2 SQIVND (reference sequence). The sample taken for sequencing was PBMCs. This clonotype was obtained from a man in his forties or fifties in good health and CMV-seropositive. The rearrangement joins TRBV19 to TRBJ1-1; no reliable D call. The CDR3 region is CASSIDVVGLRANTEAFF. In DNA, the CDR3 is TGTGCCAGTAGTATAGATGTTGTTGGGCTGCGAGCGAACACTGAAGCTTTCTTT.